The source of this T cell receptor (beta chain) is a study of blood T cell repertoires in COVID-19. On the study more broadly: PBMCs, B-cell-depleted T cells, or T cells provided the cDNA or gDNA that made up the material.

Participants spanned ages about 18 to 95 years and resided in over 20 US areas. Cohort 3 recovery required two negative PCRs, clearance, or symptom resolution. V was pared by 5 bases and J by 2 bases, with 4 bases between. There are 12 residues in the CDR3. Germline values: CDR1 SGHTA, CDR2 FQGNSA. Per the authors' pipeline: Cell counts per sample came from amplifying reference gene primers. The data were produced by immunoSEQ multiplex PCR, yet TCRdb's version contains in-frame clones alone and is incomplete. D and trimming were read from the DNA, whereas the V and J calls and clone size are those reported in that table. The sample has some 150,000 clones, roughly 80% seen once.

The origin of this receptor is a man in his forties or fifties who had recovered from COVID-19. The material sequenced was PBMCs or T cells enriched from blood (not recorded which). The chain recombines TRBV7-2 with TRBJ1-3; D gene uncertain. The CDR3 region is CASSPTGNTIYF. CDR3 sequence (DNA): TGTGCCAGCAGCCCCACTGGAAACACCATATATTTT. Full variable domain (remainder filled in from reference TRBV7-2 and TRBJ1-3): GAGVSQSPSNKVTEKGKDVELRCDPISGHTALYWYRQSLGQGLEFLIYFQGNSAPDKSGLPSDRFSAERTGGSVSTLTIQRTQQEDSAVYLCASSPTGNTIYFGEGSWLTVV.